This T cell receptor beta chain was sequenced during a study of graft-versus-host responses after intestinal transplantation (dated by TCRdb to about 2021). Regarding the research as a whole: Multivisceral, liver-intestinal, or isolated intestinal transplants were received by the recipients. Bulk TCR-beta CDR3 sequencing was used to track graft-versus-host and host-versus-graft alloreactive T cell clones in the graft, circulation and bone marrow after intestinal transplantation. The cohort enrolled 20 to 25 intestinal transplant recipients including one retransplant, and 3 patients lacking pretransplant specimens were excluded. To identify alloreactive clones, pre-transplant mixed lymphocyte reaction products were sequenced and then compared with unstimulated pre-transplant donor and recipient T cells. All recipients received anti-thymocyte globulin induction followed by maintenance tacrolimus and steroids for approximately 3 years. A peak of at least 4% donor T cells among recipient peripheral blood mononuclear cells was the definition used for donor T cell macrochimerism. Rather than being sequenced by the commercial service, samples from a few later patients were sequenced in-house on an Illumina MiSeq and processed with MiXCR.

The CDR1 and CDR2 encoded by the germline V gene (reference sequence) are MNHNY and SVGAGI. V is cut back by 1 base and J by 1 base, with 0 bases in the junction unmatched. The CDR3, cysteine through phenylalanine, is 14 amino acids long. The entry retains the CDR3 DNA only, 42 bases that are in frame from base 1. Explained via the paper, the time point label denotes: cells obtained before transplantation from donor or recipient. In the mixed lymphocyte reactions, 200,000 CFSE-labeled pre-transplant responders were plated with 200,000 irradiated violet-dye-labeled stimulators and cultured for approximately 6 days. Proliferating CD3+CD4+CFSE-low and CD3+CD8+CFSE-low responder cells were FACS-sorted on a BD Influx sorter after the mixed lymphocyte reaction. Overall study results and their limits: GvH clones turned up in recipient bone marrow, with some appearing earlier in ileal mucosa or blood, a pattern consistent with an intestinal mucosal origin. Peak levels of circulating GvH clones were associated with declines in HvG clones early after transplant. In patients with donor T cell macrochimerism, the allografts had high GvH to HvG T cell clonal ratios. The relatively low number and heterogeneity of intestinal transplant patients limited the conclusions.

The library was made by the immunoSEQ multiplex PCR assay. For most patients, genomic DNA was isolated using the Qiagen DNeasy Blood and Tissue Kit and was shipped frozen to Adaptive Biotechnologies for TCR sequencing. High-throughput TCR-beta CDR3 sequencing of genomic DNA from most patients was performed by Adaptive Biotechnologies. The study's own analysis went as follows. Adaptive's ImmunoSEQ software was the source of the TCR sequencing data for fewer than 20 patients, while three other patients were processed with MiXCR and VDJtools. To correct CD4 versus CD8 sorting errors, any sequence found in both subsets at a frequency ratio below 5:1 was removed. CDR3 nucleotide sequences shared by donor and recipient were removed because the origin of these sequences could not be assigned. To be classed as alloreactive, a clone needed at least 2-fold expansion over unstimulated cells and a minimum CFSE-low frequency of 0.002% (template counts) or 0.001% (read counts). Clones were considered mappable if detected in sequenced pre-transplant spleen, lymph node, or MLR CFSE-low populations of the donor or recipient. Cumulative frequency of alloreactive clones was calculated as a percentage of all sequences weighted by copy number. TCRdb retrieved this table from immuneACCESS and kept in-frame rearrangements only. Not all clones are present; in checked studies, unresolved V genes account for under half, and no reason is known for the remainder. V and J calls and clone size follow that table, whereas D and trimming were derived from the DNA. Across this sample there are 11,000 to 15,000 clones, with 25% to 35% seen only once. In total, the top ten clones hold around 3.9% of the sample.

Points on this clone: No base-level quality is on record; no much larger clone is a single base apart.

The TCR was taken from a human patient who received an intestinal transplant. The sequences come from alloreactive CD4+ T cells from a mixed lymphocyte reaction culture, collected before intestinal transplant. The label giving this sample's cell subset or site can be read as: CFSE-low proliferating T cells sorted from roughly six-day pre-transplant mixed lymphocyte reaction (GvH or HvG direction). Rearrangement joined TRBV6-6 to TRBJ2-7, and TRBD1 matches 8 of the central bases. The encoded CDR3 is CASSYWTGSYEQYF. The DNA is TGTGCCAGCAGTTACTGGACAGGGTCCTACGAGCAGTACTTC.